Each of the 21 T cell receptor beta chains below was sequenced from the same sample in a study of cytomegalovirus exposure and HLA in healthy donors. 13 Jbeta primers and 60 Vbeta primers were used for the PCR. Here immunoSEQ multiplex PCR was the method, and the copy in TCRdb shows in-frame clones only, minus some. Found here are 90,000 to 110,000 clones, just under 70% of them singletons; the top ten hold 5% to 7%. Sequenced sample: PBMCs. Receptors were obtained from a woman aged 70-85 years in good health and CMV-seropositive.

This clone was picked up one time. The chain has TRBV5-1 and TRBJ1-1; D gene uncertain. The germline V gene encodes CDR1 SGHRS and CDR2 YFSETQ. This CDR3 is 12 amino acids long. V lost 5 bases, J lost 4 bases, and 9 bases lay in between. The CDR3 here is CASRQLPTEAFF. The CDR3 coding sequence is TGCGCCAGCAGACAACTACCCACTGAAGCTTTCTTT.

The sample holds a few counts of this clone. CDR3 protein: CASSLTWLHEQFF. For the CDR3, the DNA is TGTGCCAGCAGCTTAACGTGGCTCCATGAGCAGTTCTTC. The chain couples TRBV7-3 to TRBJ2-1; no reliable D call. The ends were cut back, 0 bases at V and 8 bases at J, with 8 bases in the middle. Germline loops: CDR1 SGHTA, CDR2 FQGTGA. This CDR3 contains 13 residues.

The gene calls are TRBV6-1 and TRBJ1-2, with a tentative D call TRBD1 (5 bases). With 4 bases removed from V and 1 base from J, the gap between germline ends came to 10 bases. Germline V CDR1 and CDR2: MNHNS, SASEGT. This CDR3 is built from 14 residues. The CDR3 protein is CASSGQKLNYGYTF. DNA for the CDR3: TGTGCCAGCAGTGGACAGAAACTTAACTATGGCTACACCTTC.

The chain joins TRBV6-5 to TRBJ2-2; possibly TRBD2 for D (6 bases). This CDR3 is 16 amino acids long. The V gene's germline CDR1 is MNHEY and CDR2 SVGAGI. The V end lost 4 bases, the J end lost 0 bases, and 12 bases lay between the germline ends. CDR3 sequence: CASSSSGTPNTGELFF. CDR3 nucleotide sequence: TGTGCCAGCAGTTCCTCCGGGACTCCGAACACCGGGGAGCTGTTTTTT.

The genes are TRBV6-5 and TRBJ1-6; 9 positions match TRBD1. Germline CDR1 reads MNHEY; CDR2 reads SVGAGI. The CDR3 has 13 amino acids. The junction had 4 bases not matched to a gene; V was cut back by 6 bases and J by 10 bases. The CDR3 DNA reads TGTGCCAGCAGAACGACAGGGGGGTCACCCCTCCACTTT. Its protein product is CASRTTGGSPLHF.

As regards this clone: The DNA is omitted, as the CDR3 cannot be located on it reliably, and the CDR3 follows TCRdb's listing. The chain links TRBV5-4 to TRBJ2-1; TRBD1, the D gene given by the table, was not confirmed from the DNA. The CDR3 length is 12 residues, termini included. Germline V gene data show CDR1 as SGHNT and CDR2 as YYREEE (reference sequence). The CDR3 reads CASSLVGLGAFF.

This clone was observed once. This chain links TRBV15 with TRBJ1-2; 8 bases map to TRBD1. J lost 6 bases, V lost 6 bases, and 6 bases had no gene match. This CDR3 comprises 13 residues. Germline V gene data show CDR1 as LNHNV and CDR2 as YYDKDF (reference sequence). CDR3 nucleotides: TGTGCCACCAGTCGGGACAGGTCAGATGGCTACACCTTC. Amino acid sequence: CATSRDRSDGYTF.

This clone occurred once. The J gene is TRBJ2-2, the V gene TRBV5-1; D gene uncertain. CDR3 length equals 13 residues. CDR1 is SGHRS, CDR2 YFSETQ, per germline. V was trimmed by 4 bases and J by 5 bases, leaving 9 bases between them. The CDR3 reads CASSATETGELFF. The CDR3 DNA follows: TGCGCCAGCAGCGCGACTGAAACCGGGGAGCTGTTTTTT.

This chain uses TRBV18 with TRBJ1-1; 10 nucleotides agree with TRBD1. The CDR3 covers 14 residues. Trimming removed 2 bases from V and 4 bases from J; junction bases left unmatched: 1. CDR1 is KGHSH and CDR2 is LQKENI in the germline V gene. CDR3 loop: CASSPRTGGTEAFF. The CDR3 DNA follows: TGTGCCAGCTCACCAAGGACAGGGGGCACTGAAGCTTTCTTT.

The chain has TRBV18 and TRBJ2-1; a weak D match, TRBD2 (6 bases). Germline-derived CDR1 and CDR2 are KGHSH and LQKENI. Trimming pared 2 bases from V and 5 bases from J, leaving 10 bases between. The CDR3 consists of 14 residues. CDR3 loop: CASSPSGLHNEQFF. The CDR3 DNA sequence: TGTGCCAGCTCACCAAGCGGGCTCCACAATGAGCAGTTCTTC.

The CDR3 protein is CASSWGTSGGASSYNEQFF. For the CDR3, the DNA is TGCGCCAGCAGCTGGGGGACTAGCGGGGGGGCGAGCTCCTACAATGAGCAGTTCTTC. This rearrangement joins TRBV5-1 to TRBJ2-1; TRBD2 matches at 16 bases. V lost 3 bases, J lost 0 bases, and 6 bases stayed unmatched. The germline gives CDR1 SGHRS, CDR2 YFSETQ. The CDR3 is made up of 19 amino acids.

The chain has TRBV11-3 and TRBJ2-5; D call uncertain. The length of the CDR3 is 13 residues. The V end was cut by 5 bases, the J end by 3 bases, with 10 bases between. The germline gives CDR1 SGHNT, CDR2 YENEEA. The DNA of the CDR3 is TGTGCCAGCAGCCCCAACCCTAAAGAGACCCAGTACTTC. This translates into CASSPNPKETQYF.

This chain joins TRBV28 and TRBJ1-1; D is undetermined. Trimming stripped 6 bases from V and 6 bases from J, with 11 bases between. The CDR3 has 12 amino acids. Per germline, CDR1 MDHEN and CDR2 SYDVKM. The CDR3 loop is CASSRLSAEAFF. DNA of the CDR3: TGTGCCAGCAGCCGCCTTTCGGCTGAAGCTTTCTTT.

The chain employs TRBV5-1 and TRBJ2-3; possible D gene TRBD2, 5 bases. There are 16 residues in the CDR3. CDR1 SGHRS and CDR2 YFSETQ come from the germline V gene. V lost 0 bases to trimming and J lost 0 bases, with 11 bases between them. The CDR3 bases are TGCGCCAGCAGCTTGGTAGCGCGAGCTAGCACAGATACGCAGTATTTT. Its translation: CASSLVARASTDTQYF.

The chain recombines TRBV5-1 with TRBJ1-6; 10 nucleotides line up with TRBD1. Germline trimming cut 5 bases from V and 7 bases from J; bases unmatched to any gene: 6. In germline, CDR1 is SGHRS, CDR2 YFSETQ. The CDR3 is 15 amino acids. The CDR3 DNA sequence: TGCGCCAGCAGGCGGGACAGGGGAGGAAATTCACCCCTCCACTTT. This codes for CASRRDRGGNSPLHF.

The chain couples TRBV6-1 to TRBJ1-2; D unresolved. The CDR3 contains 12 residues. Germline CDR1 MNHNS, CDR2 SASEGT. The germline V and J ends were trimmed by 7 bases and 4 bases, with 10 bases remaining between them. In DNA form, the CDR3 reads TGTGCCAGCACCGATGAGATCTATGGCTACACCTTC. Translation gives CASTDEIYGYTF.

This clone was picked up a small number of times. J is TRBJ1-4 and V is TRBV19; D unresolved. Germline assignment: CDR1 LNHDA and CDR2 SQIVND (reference sequence). This CDR3 is 15 amino acids long. Deletions cut 7 bases from V and 0 bases from J, with 12 bases between. The CDR3 sequence: CASNPGLSTNEKLFF. For the CDR3, the DNA is TGTGCCAGTAACCCCGGACTCTCAACTAATGAAAAACTGTTTTTT.

The chain uses TRBV18 and TRBJ1-1; a possible D gene is TRBD1 (6 bases). The CDR3 totals 16 residues. Trimming shortened V by 5 bases and J by 4 bases, and 20 bases separated the two germline ends. The germline V gene encodes CDR1 KGHSH and CDR2 LQKENI. The CDR3: CASSSGHAIVGTEAFF. CDR3 bases: TGTGCCAGCTCATCGGGACACGCGATCGTGGGCACTGAAGCTTTCTTT.

This clone appeared a few times. The chain uses TRBV18 and TRBJ1-5; D perhaps matches TRBD1 (5 bases). Germline V lookup: CDR1 KGHSH, CDR2 LQKENI. The CDR3 consists of 13 residues. V was cut by 2 bases and J by 7 bases, with 9 bases left in between. CDR3 sequence: CASSPGQVQPQHF. CDR3 bases: TGTGCCAGCTCACCAGGACAAGTACAGCCCCAGCATTTT. Full variable domain (remainder filled in from reference TRBV18 and TRBJ1-5): NAGVMQNPRHLVRRRGQEARLRCSPMKGHSHVYWYRQLPEEGLKFMVYLQKENIIDESGMPKERFSAEFPKEGPSILRIQQVVRGDSAAYFCASSPGQVQPQHFGDGTRLSIL.

This clone was seen once. V is TRBV4-3 and J is TRBJ1-2; tentative D call: TRBD1 (6 bases). From germline, CDR1 is LGHNA and CDR2 YSLEER. Trimming removed 0 bases from V and 7 bases from J, with 24 bases in between. The CDR3 covers 18 residues. CDR3 loop: CASSQDYGAVGQGSGYTF. The CDR3 DNA is TGCGCCAGCAGCCAAGACTACGGGGCCGTGGGACAAGGTAGTGGCTACACCTTC.

The chain carries TRBV9 and TRBJ1-6; perhaps TRBD1 as D (5 bases). Trimming took off 3 bases at V and 9 bases at J, with 13 bases between the two ends. Germline V lookup: CDR1 SGDLS, CDR2 YYNGEE. The CDR3 runs to 14 residues. The CDR3 loop is CASSAGHPPSPLHF. CDR3 coding DNA: TGTGCCAGCAGCGCTGGACATCCCCCTTCACCCCTCCACTTT. The full variable domain, in which reference TRBV9 and TRBJ1-6 provide the parts outside the CDR3, is DSGVTQTPKHLITATGQRVTLRCSPRSGDLSVYWYQQSLDQGLQFLIQYYNGEERAKGNILERFSAQQFPDLHSELNLSSLELGDSALYFCASSAGHPPSPLHFGNGTRLTVT.